This T cell receptor (beta chain) was captured by sequencing in a study of CD8+ T cells in alopecia areata. Points from the study as a whole: Under tofacitinib, numerous expanded lesional clonotypes remained detectable in scalp and blood. Administration of tofacitinib significantly diminished scalp clonality and expanded CD8+ clones within the top 100. Especially in alopecia totalis/universalis, lesional scalp showed greater clonality than normal scalp did. Sequence data from scalp samples additionally include resident alphabeta T cells of normal skin.

Indicated treatment: oral pan-JAK inhibitor, 5-10 mg twice daily. Extracted from the samples, RNA was reverse transcribed into cDNA to serve as the sequencing template. Assay used: immunoSEQ multiplex PCR; TCRdb lists only in-frame clones, some missing. The table includes about 87,000 clones, more than 65% detected once. V dropped 4 bases and J dropped 15 bases, with 31 bases sitting between them. CDR3 length: 17 residues. Per germline, CDR1 SGHAT and CDR2 FQNNGV. Notes on this clone: Its antigen is still unknown.

The J gene is TRBJ2-1, the V gene TRBV11-2; D is possibly TRBD1 or TRBD2 (6 bases each). This TCR derives from a human donor with alopecia areata. This specimen was CD8+ T cells sorted from blood, taken at week 44, from a patient treated with tofacitinib. Written as DNA, the CDR3 is TGTGCCAGCAGCTCTTTTCCTAGCTTTCGTCTAGCAGGAGGGGGGTTCTTC. Amino acids: CASSSFPSFRLAGGGFF.